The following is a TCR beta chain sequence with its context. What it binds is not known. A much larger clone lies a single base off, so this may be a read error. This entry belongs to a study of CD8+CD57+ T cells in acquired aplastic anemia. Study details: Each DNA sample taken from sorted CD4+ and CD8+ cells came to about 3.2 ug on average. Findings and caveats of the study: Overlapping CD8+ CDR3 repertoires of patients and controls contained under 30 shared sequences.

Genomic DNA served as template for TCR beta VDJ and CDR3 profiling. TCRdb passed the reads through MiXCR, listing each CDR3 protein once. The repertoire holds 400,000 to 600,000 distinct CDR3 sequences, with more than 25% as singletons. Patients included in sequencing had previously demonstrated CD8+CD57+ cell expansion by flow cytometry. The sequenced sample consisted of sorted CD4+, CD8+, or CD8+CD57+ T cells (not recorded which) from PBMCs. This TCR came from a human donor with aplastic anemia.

As DNA, the CDR3 is TGTGCCAGCAGCAAGGGGGGAGCAACAGATACGCAGTATTTT. It yields the protein CASSKGGATDTQYF. V gene TRBV7-3 combines with J gene TRBJ2-3, with D possibly called TRBD1 or TRBD2 (6 bases each). V lost 5 bases to trimming and J lost 3 bases, with 12 bases between them. This CDR3 is built from 14 residues. Germline V gene data show CDR1 as SGHTA and CDR2 as FQGTGA.